Its frequency marks the clone carrying this TCR beta chain as medium-sized. Its cognate antigen is unknown. There are 16 residues in the CDR3. Germline V lookup: CDR1 SEHNR, CDR2 FQNEAQ (reference sequence). The record originates from a study of CXCR3-negative and CXCR3-positive naive CD8 T cells. As for the study in general: Cumulative TRB read yield was approximately 135 million, averaging about 1.5 +/- 0.3 million per library.

General study results and limits: Surface CD5 matched across naive subsets, and TRB CDR3 properties served to infer TCR strength. Naive CXCR3-negative cells resembled naive CXCR3-positive cells in TRBV-TRBJ usage; memory cells differed. Hydrophobicity was higher for TRB CDR3s found in CXCR3-positive naive cells than in CXCR3-negative naive cells. Both naive subsets had comparably high diversity; memory CD8+ cells much lower.

UMI-tagged TRB cDNA libraries were built via 5' RACE. TCRdb re-called the 5' RACE reads and shows each CDR3 protein once, DNA omitted. The data include several thousand distinct CDR3 sequences; the top ten clones carry around 2%. What was sequenced was naive CXCR3+ CD8+ T cells from blood. Subset: CD45RO-CCR7+CD27+CD95- naive CD8+ T cells expressing CXCR3 (TNR3+). The TCR sequence derives from a human donor in good health. Some clones in this sample may be carry-over from other donors' samples. The V and J genes are TRBV7-9 and TRBJ2-4; TCRdb outputs TRBD2, but without DNA this stays unchecked. CDR3 sequence reads: CASSMGLAGVKNIQYF.